These 32 T cell receptor beta chains were sequenced from one sample in a study of cytomegalovirus exposure and HLA in healthy donors. Amplification used 60 Vbeta primers and 13 Jbeta primers. The table came from immunoSEQ multiplex PCR; TCRdb's copy has only in-frame clones and leaves some out. The sample has approximately 82,000 clones; around 9.1% are singletons. Sequenced material: PBMCs. The receptors were sampled from a man in his sixties in good health and CMV-seropositive.

This clone was recorded at least ten times. The J gene is TRBJ2-3, the V gene TRBV5-1; 13 bases are shared with TRBD2. The CDR3 totals 19 residues. With 4 bases clipped from V and 3 bases from J, the junction kept 14 bases outside the gene matches. Germline loops: CDR1 SGHRS, CDR2 YFSETQ. CDR3 in DNA: TGCGCCAGCAGCAGACTACTAGCGGGGGGGCCCTCGGTAACAGATACGCAGTATTTT. Translated: CASSRLLAGGPSVTDTQYF.

The chain employs TRBV27 and TRBJ1-2, with 8 nucleotides matching TRBD1. With 5 bases clipped from V and 2 bases from J, the junction kept 4 bases outside the gene matches. This CDR3 contains 14 residues. Looked up from germline, CDR1 is MNHEY and CDR2 is SMNVEV (reference sequence). The CDR3 DNA is TGTGCCAGCAGTCACCGGGACAGGAACTATGGCTACACCTTC. Translating gives CASSHRDRNYGYTF.

This clone occurred a few times. The chain recombines TRBV6-1 with TRBJ2-1; 8 nucleotides line up with TRBD2. V lost 1 base to trimming and J lost 8 bases; unmatched junction nucleotides: 10. Germline CDR1 reads MNHNS; CDR2 reads SASEGT. The CDR3 runs 16 residues. CDR3 region: CASSEGAASGSDEQFF. The CDR3 DNA reads TGTGCCAGCAGTGAAGGAGCTGCTAGCGGGTCGGATGAGCAGTTCTTC.

This clone was seen more than once but under ten times. The CDR3: CASSLRGRAFF. CDR3 nucleotides: TGTGCCAGCAGCCTCAGGGGACGGGCTTTCTTT. The rearrangement links TRBV27 to TRBJ1-1, with D perhaps matching TRBD1 (6 bases). From germline, CDR1 is MNHEY and CDR2 SMNVEV (reference sequence). V shed 6 bases and J shed 11 bases, with 13 bases lying between them. The CDR3 runs to 11 residues.

The rearrangement uses TRBV7-9 and TRBJ2-3; 7 nucleotides agree with TRBD2. This CDR3 region has 15 residues. V dropped 2 bases and J dropped 2; count of bases not matched to a gene: 4. Germline V lookup: CDR1 SEHNR, CDR2 FQNEAQ (reference sequence). CDR3 sequence: CASSLYRDYTDTQYF. In DNA form, the CDR3 reads TGTGCCAGCAGCTTATACCGGGACTACACAGATACGCAGTATTTT.

This chain uses TRBV5-8 with TRBJ2-2, with D possibly TRBD1 on 5 matching bases. V was shortened by 1 base and J by 6 bases, with 7 bases between the two germline ends. The CDR3 contains 13 residues. Germline values: CDR1 SGHTS, CDR2 YDEGEE. CDR3 sequence (DNA): TGTGCCAGCAGCTTGAAGGGGCCCGGGGAGCTGTTTTTT. Its translation: CASSLKGPGELFF.

The V call is TRBV9, the J call TRBJ2-1, with 14 positions matching TRBD2. Germline values: CDR1 SGDLS, CDR2 YYNGEE. The CDR3 extends over 16 amino acids. With V trimmed by 4 bases and J by 6 bases, 6 bases remained unmatched. This CDR3 is CASSLLTSGGANEQFF. CDR3 bases: TGTGCCAGCAGCCTGTTGACTAGCGGGGGGGCCAATGAGCAGTTCTTC.

This clone turned up a few times. The gene calls are TRBV6-6 and TRBJ2-1; TRBD2 is a possible D gene (6 bases). V lost 2 bases, J lost 9 bases, and 17 bases lay in between. This CDR3 has 15 residues. CDR1 is MNHNY and CDR2 is SVGAGI in the germline V gene (reference sequence). DNA for the CDR3: TGTGCCAGCAGTTACCTGGGGGGAGCTTACGGTGAGCAGTTCTTC. Protein: CASSYLGGAYGEQFF.

The chain is built from TRBV2 and TRBJ1-2; TRBD1 matches 8 bases. The CDR3 is made up of 15 amino acids. Trimming at V came to 4 bases and at J to 8 bases, leaving 12 bases not matched to a gene. Germline CDR1 and CDR2: SNHLY and FYNNEI. CDR3 in DNA: TGTGCCAGCAGTGTACCTCGACAGGGGATATTCGGCTACACCTTC. Its protein product is CASSVPRQGIFGYTF.

The rearrangement links TRBV6-5 to TRBJ2-7, with TRBD2 identical over 14 bases. This CDR3 has 15 amino acids. The J segment lost 7 bases and the V segment lost 8 bases, leaving 10 bases of the junction unmatched. The germline V gene has CDR1 MNHEY and CDR2 SVGAGI. CDR3 amino acids: CASSRLAGGPGEQYF. Here the CDR3 DNA reads TGTGCCAGCTCCCGACTAGCGGGAGGGCCGGGTGAGCAGTACTTC.

The table lists this clone with a few counts. At one of its ends the junction is not consistent with the germline gene, which may arise from a read error. J is TRBJ2-5 and V is TRBV7-7, with a tentative D call TRBD2 (5 bases). There are 13 residues in the CDR3. Germline CDR1 SSHAT, CDR2 FNYEAQ (reference sequence). CDR3 nucleotides: TGTGCTAGCAGCTTCGGAGGCCGGGAGACCCAGTACTTC. It translates to CASSFGGRETQYF.

This clone was counted between two and nine times. This chain links TRBV6-5 with TRBJ1-2, with TRBD1 matching over 9 bases. V trimming: 2 bases; J trimming: 5 bases; junction bases outside the gene matches: 3. The CDR3 contains 14 residues. Per germline, CDR1 MNHEY and CDR2 SVGAGI. CDR3 protein: CASSYGDRVYGYTF. CDR3 nucleotide sequence: TGTGCCAGCAGTTACGGGGACAGGGTTTATGGCTACACCTTC.

The gene calls are TRBV2 and TRBJ2-7; D not certain. The CDR3 sequence is 13 residues long. V lost 1 base and J 3 bases, leaving 7 bases between the germline ends. Germline assignment: CDR1 SNHLY and CDR2 FYNNEI. This CDR3 is CASSEGRNYEQYV. The CDR3 bases are TGTGCCAGCAGTGAAGGGCGGAACTACGAGCAGTACGTC.

This chain uses TRBV9 with TRBJ2-1; 14 positions match TRBD2. This CDR3 spans 15 amino acids. Germline V gene sequence: CDR1 SGDLS, CDR2 YYNGEE. Trimming took 3 bases from V and 8 from J; bases not matched to a gene: 4. The CDR3 sequence: CASSGGLAGGYEQFF. The CDR3 DNA sequence: TGTGCCAGCAGCGGCGGACTAGCGGGGGGATATGAGCAGTTCTTC.

This clone was seen a handful of times. V is TRBV6-1 and J is TRBJ1-5; D gene unclear. The CDR3 sequence is 14 residues long. V was shortened by 5 bases and J by 1 base, with 9 bases between the two germline ends. Germline CDR1 MNHNS, CDR2 SASEGT. The CDR3 loop reads CASSRRESNQPQHF. The DNA of the CDR3 is TGTGCCAGCAGTCGGAGGGAGAGCAATCAGCCCCAGCATTTT.

CDR3 residues: CASSLARGAYNEQFF. In DNA, the CDR3 is TGTGCCAGCAGCTTAGCTAGGGGCGCCTACAATGAGCAGTTCTTC. This chain joins TRBV11-2 and TRBJ2-1, with TRBD1 as a possible D gene (5 bases). Trimming took off 1 base at V and 2 bases at J, with 9 bases between the two ends. This CDR3 has 15 residues. Germline CDR1 is SGHAT and CDR2 is FQNNGV. Complete variable domain (other parts from reference TRBV11-2 and TRBJ2-1): EAGVAQSPRYKIIEKRQSVAFWCNPISGHATLYWYQQILGQGPKLLIQFQNNGVVDDSQLPKDRFSAERLKGVDSTLKIQPAKLEDSAVYLCASSLARGAYNEQFFGPGTRLTVL.

This clone was counted only a few times. The gene calls are TRBV4-1 and TRBJ1-4, with 7 bases fitting TRBD1. This CDR3 spans 16 amino acids. V trimming: 4 bases; J trimming: 0 bases; junction bases outside the gene matches: 5. CDR1 is MGHRA and CDR2 is YSYEKL in the germline V gene. In nucleotides, the CDR3 is TGCGCCAGCAGCCGTATGGGACAGTCAACTAATGAAAAACTGTTTTTT. Translated: CASSRMGQSTNEKLFF.

The chain is built from TRBV19 and TRBJ1-2, with 7 bases identical to TRBD1. The germline V gene encodes CDR1 LNHDA and CDR2 SQIVND (reference sequence). Germline trimming cut 7 bases from V and 4 bases from J; bases unmatched to any gene: 15. This CDR3 region has 16 residues. For the CDR3, the DNA is TGTGCCAGTATCCAAAATGACGACAGGGTCATCTATGGCTACACCTTC. Protein: CASIQNDDRVIYGYTF.

This clone was observed a few times. This chain connects TRBV28 to TRBJ2-2, with 9 nucleotides matching TRBD1. With 5 bases clipped from V and 2 bases from J, the junction kept 3 bases outside the gene matches. The CDR3 extends over 15 amino acids. Germline V lookup: CDR1 MDHEN, CDR2 SYDVKM. CDR3 sequence reads: CASSRQGGNTGELFF. The CDR3 DNA is TGTGCCAGCAGTCGACAGGGGGGAAACACCGGGGAGCTGTTTTTT.

This sequence joins TRBV29-1 and TRBJ2-3; 11 bases fit TRBD2. The CDR3 has 13 residues. The germline gives CDR1 SQVTM, CDR2 ANQGSEA. CDR3 nucleotide sequence: TGCACTACTAGCGGGGGAAACACAGATACGCAGTATTTT. It is translated as CTTSGGNTDTQYF.

This chain connects TRBV6-5 to TRBJ1-5; 7 bases map to TRBD1. Germline V gene sequence: CDR1 MNHEY, CDR2 SVGAGI. V shed 2 bases and J 7 bases; nucleotides not matched to a gene: 5. The CDR3 is 14 residues long. The CDR3 bases are TGTGCCAGCAGTTACCGACAGGGTCTCCAGCCCCAGCATTTT. It codes for CASSYRQGLQPQHF.

DNA of the CDR3: TGCGCCAGCAGCCGCCGGCAGGGAGCGGGCGAGCAGTACTTC. Protein product: CASSRRQGAGEQYF. This chain uses TRBV4-1 with TRBJ2-7; perhaps TRBD2 as D (6 bases). CDR1 and CDR2 from the germline V gene are MGHRA and YSYEKL. The CDR3 sequence is 14 residues long. With 4 bases removed from V and 6 bases from J, the gap between germline ends came to 16 bases.

Turning to this clone: The identical CDR3 is also encoded by other nucleotide sequences in the sample. This chain uses TRBV28 with TRBJ1-6; TRBD1 matches at 7 bases. J lost 4 bases, V lost 4 bases, and 7 bases had no gene match. Germline V gene data show CDR1 as MDHEN and CDR2 as SYDVKM. This CDR3 comprises 16 residues. In nucleotides, the CDR3 is TGTGCCAGCAGTTCCCAGGGGGAAGCATATAATTCACCCCTCCACTTT. It specifies CASSSQGEAYNSPLHF.

The chain joins TRBV7-9 to TRBJ2-5; D unclear. In germline, CDR1 is SEHNR, CDR2 FQNEAQ (reference sequence). This CDR3 region has 14 residues. Trimming shortened V by 1 base and J by 3 bases, and 9 bases separated the two germline ends. The CDR3 sequence: CASSLGADKETQYF. CDR3 bases: TGTGCCAGCAGCTTAGGGGCAGATAAAGAGACCCAGTACTTC.

This clone appeared a few times. The V and J genes are TRBV6-4 and TRBJ1-1; TRBD1 matches 7 bases. This CDR3 contains 13 residues. Germline V lookup: CDR1 MRHNA, CDR2 SNTAGT. The V and J ends lost 3 bases and 4 bases, in that order; junction bases with no gene match: 2. CDR3 in amino acids: CASSEDRSTEAFF. CDR3 coding DNA: TGTGCCAGCAGTGAGGACAGGAGCACTGAAGCTTTCTTT.

V is TRBV5-1 and J is TRBJ1-3; tentative D call: TRBD1 (5 bases). The CDR3 loop spans 17 amino acids. The germline V and J ends were trimmed by 0 bases and 9 bases, with 22 bases remaining between them. Germline CDR1 SGHRS, CDR2 YFSETQ. CDR3 sequence reads: CASSLETQGLTRATIYF. DNA of the CDR3: TGCGCCAGCAGCTTGGAAACCCAGGGCTTAACTCGGGCCACCATATATTTT.

This clone was counted only a few times. This chain uses TRBV6-6 with TRBJ2-3, with D hard to call. The CDR3 runs to 11 residues. Per germline, CDR1 MNHNY and CDR2 SVGAGI (reference sequence). V was cut by 5 bases and J by 6 bases, with 6 bases left in between. Written as DNA, the CDR3 is TGTGCCAGCAGTCGTGTTGATACGCAGTATTTT. Encoded protein: CASSRVDTQYF.

The chain employs TRBV5-1 and TRBJ2-2; maybe TRBD1 (6 bases). The V gene lost 0 bases and the J gene lost 6 bases, with 12 bases spanning the gap. The CDR3 contains 15 residues. Germline CDR1 SGHRS, CDR2 YFSETQ. For the CDR3, the DNA is TGCGCCAGCAGCTTGGCGGCAGGGGCGGCCGGGGAGCTGTTTTTT. This codes for CASSLAAGAAGELFF.

This clone turned up a few times. The chain couples TRBV28 to TRBJ1-2; no clear D. From germline, CDR1 is MDHEN and CDR2 SYDVKM. The V end lost 6 bases, the J end lost 13 bases, and 24 bases lay between the germline ends. The CDR3 extends over 14 amino acids. CDR3 sequence reads: CASSRNDRPGISTF. CDR3 bases: TGTGCCAGCAGCCGAAACGACCGACCCGGGATTAGCACCTTC.

A remark on this clone: The junction departs from germline at one end; a sequencing error may be responsible. The V gene is TRBV30, the J gene TRBJ1-2; a weak D match, TRBD1 (5 bases). Germline-derived CDR1 and CDR2 are GTSNPN and SVGIG (reference sequence). This CDR3 has 13 amino acids. The CDR3 protein is CAWMGTPLWGSPF. The CDR3 nucleotides read TGTGCCTGGATGGGAACCCCCCTATGGGGCTCCCCCTTC.

This clone was seen only a few times. V gene TRBV28 combines with J gene TRBJ1-1; tentative D call: TRBD1 (5 bases). CDR3 size: 13 residues. Germline V CDR1 and CDR2: MDHEN, SYDVKM. V gave up 2 bases and J gave up 6 bases, with 10 bases separating them. For the CDR3, the DNA is TGTGCCAGCAGTTTAAAGAGCAGGGCTGAAGCTTTCTTT. Amino acids: CASSLKSRAEAFF.

This clone was counted between two and nine times. V and J are TRBV4-1 and TRBJ1-5; D uncertain. V lost 1 base and J 7 bases, leaving 8 bases between the germline ends. There are 13 residues in the CDR3. Germline V gene lookup returns CDR1 MGHRA and CDR2 YSYEKL. The chain's CDR3 is CASSQVSGQPQHF. CDR3 sequence (DNA): TGCGCCAGCAGCCAAGTCTCAGGCCAGCCCCAGCATTTT.